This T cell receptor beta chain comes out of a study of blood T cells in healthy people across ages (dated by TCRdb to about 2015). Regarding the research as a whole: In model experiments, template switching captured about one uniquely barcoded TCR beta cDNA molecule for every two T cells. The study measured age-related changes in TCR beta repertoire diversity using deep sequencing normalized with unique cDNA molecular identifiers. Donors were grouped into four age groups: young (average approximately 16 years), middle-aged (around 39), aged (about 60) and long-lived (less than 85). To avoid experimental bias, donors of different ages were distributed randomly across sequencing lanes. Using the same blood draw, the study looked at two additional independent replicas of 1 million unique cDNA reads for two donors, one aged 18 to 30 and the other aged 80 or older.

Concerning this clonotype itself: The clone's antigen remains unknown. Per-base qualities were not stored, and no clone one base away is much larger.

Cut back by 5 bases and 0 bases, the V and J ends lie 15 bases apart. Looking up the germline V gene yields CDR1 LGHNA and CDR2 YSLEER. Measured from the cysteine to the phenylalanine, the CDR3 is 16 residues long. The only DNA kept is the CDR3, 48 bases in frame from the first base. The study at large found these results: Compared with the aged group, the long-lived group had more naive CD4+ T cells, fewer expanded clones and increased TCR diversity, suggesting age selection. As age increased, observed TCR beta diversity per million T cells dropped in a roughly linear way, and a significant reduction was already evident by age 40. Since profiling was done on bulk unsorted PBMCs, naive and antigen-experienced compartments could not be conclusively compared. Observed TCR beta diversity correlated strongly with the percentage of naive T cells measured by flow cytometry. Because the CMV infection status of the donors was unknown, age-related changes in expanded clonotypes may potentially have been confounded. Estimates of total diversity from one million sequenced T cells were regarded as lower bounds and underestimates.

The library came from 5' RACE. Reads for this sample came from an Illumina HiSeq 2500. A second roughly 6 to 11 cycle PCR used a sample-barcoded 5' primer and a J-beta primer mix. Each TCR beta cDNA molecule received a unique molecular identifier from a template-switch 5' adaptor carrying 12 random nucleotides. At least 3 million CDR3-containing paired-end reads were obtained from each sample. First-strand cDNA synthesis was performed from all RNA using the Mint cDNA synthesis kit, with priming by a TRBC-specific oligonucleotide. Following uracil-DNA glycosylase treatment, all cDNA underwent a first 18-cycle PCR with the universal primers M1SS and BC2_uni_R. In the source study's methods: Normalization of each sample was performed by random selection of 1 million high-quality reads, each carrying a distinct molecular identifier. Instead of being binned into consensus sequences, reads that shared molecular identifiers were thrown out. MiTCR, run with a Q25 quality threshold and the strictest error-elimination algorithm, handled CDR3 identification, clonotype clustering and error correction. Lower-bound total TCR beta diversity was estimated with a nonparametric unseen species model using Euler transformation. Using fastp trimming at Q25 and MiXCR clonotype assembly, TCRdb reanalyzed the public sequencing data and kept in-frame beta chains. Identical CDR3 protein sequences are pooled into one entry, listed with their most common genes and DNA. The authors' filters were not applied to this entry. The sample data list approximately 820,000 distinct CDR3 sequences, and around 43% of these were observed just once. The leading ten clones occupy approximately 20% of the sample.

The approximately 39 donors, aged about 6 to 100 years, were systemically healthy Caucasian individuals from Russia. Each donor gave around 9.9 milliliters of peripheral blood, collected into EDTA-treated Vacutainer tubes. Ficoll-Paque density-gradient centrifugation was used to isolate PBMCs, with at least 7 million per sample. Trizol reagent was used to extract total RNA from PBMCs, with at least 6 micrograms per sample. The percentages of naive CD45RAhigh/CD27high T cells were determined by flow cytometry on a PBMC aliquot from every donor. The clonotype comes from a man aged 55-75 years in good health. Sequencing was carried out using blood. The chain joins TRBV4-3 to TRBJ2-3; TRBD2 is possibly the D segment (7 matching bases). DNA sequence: TGCGCCAGCAGCGGGGGGGCGAGGTCCAGCACAGATACGCAGTATTTT. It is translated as CASSGGARSSTDTQYF.